The 12 T cell receptor beta chains given below trace back to one sample, sequenced in a study of CD8+ T cells in alopecia areata. Extraction and reverse transcription of RNA yielded cDNA as the sequencing template. Measured with immunoSEQ multiplex PCR; TCRdb has only the in-frame clones, and not every one. The repertoire yields around 3,200 clones, none seen only once; the top ten contain 40% to 45%. Sequencing used lesional skin. These TCRs come from a C3H/HeJ mouse with alopecia areata. The strain's MHC type: H2-k.

This clone was seen many times. All gene names here are mouse names. The read ends 4 residues shy of where the CDR3 ends; the end is completed using the germline J gene. The chain couples TRBV1 to TRBJ2-4; 10 nucleotides line up with TRBD2. The V gene end was trimmed by 0 bases and the J gene end by 2 bases; junction bases not matched to a gene: 5. CDR1 is NSQYPW, CDR2 LRSPGD, per germline (reference sequence). This CDR3 comprises 17 residues. The DNA read from the CDR3 is TGCACCTGCAGTGCAGATCGGGCTGGGGGGGCTCAAAAC. Protein sequence: CTCSADRAGGAQN. In full, the CDR3 reads CTCSADRAGGAQNTLYF.

This clone has more than one count but fewer than ten. The gene symbols are mouse symbols. Read sequence stops 4 residues before the CDR3 end, and the germline J gene provides the missing end. The chain couples TRBV19 to TRBJ2-5; weak D call: TRBD2 (7 bases). CDR3 length: 14 residues. Trimming cost V 4 bases and J 2 bases, with 11 bases left between them. Germline CDR1 FNHDT, CDR2 SITEND (reference sequence). The CDR3 is CASSLRGGQDTQYF. The DNA read from the CDR3 is TGTGCCAGCAGTCTTAGGGGGGGCCAAGAC.

This clone came up many times. Mouse germline and gene names are used. Coverage ceases 4 residues before the CDR3 finishes, and the germline J gene fills in the end. This chain connects TRBV13-2 to TRBJ1-1, with 8 bases aligning to TRBD1. Germline V lookup: CDR1 NNHNN, CDR2 SYGAGS (reference sequence). The junction had 9 bases not matched to a gene; V was cut back by 1 base and J by 4 bases. CDR3 length equals 16 residues. The CDR3 bases that were read are TGTGCCAGCGGTGATCCTCAGGACAGGGCGAGCACA. It codes for CASGDPQDRAST. The whole CDR3 reads CASGDPQDRASTEVFF.

This clone was recorded many times. Germline and genes: mouse. Read coverage stops 4 residues before the CDR3 terminus; the germline J gene supplies the remainder. This sequence joins TRBV13-3 and TRBJ2-7; TRBD1 matches at 7 bases. J lost 3 bases, V lost 0 bases, and 3 bases had no gene match. Germline CDR1 is NNHDY and CDR2 is SYVADS. CDR3 length: 14 residues. The CDR3 region is CASSDAYRGYEQYF. Incomplete CDR3 DNA: TGTGCCAGCAGTGATGCGTACAGGGGCTAT.

This clone was seen repeatedly, ten times or more. Gene names and germline match the mouse. Read sequence stops 4 residues before the CDR3 end, and the germline J gene provides the missing end. This chain uses TRBV13-2 with TRBJ2-1; 7 bases match TRBD2. This CDR3 contains 14 residues. Trimming removed 6 bases from V and 0 bases from J; junction bases left unmatched: 3. Germline CDR1 NNHNN, CDR2 SYGAGS (reference sequence). The covered CDR3 bases are TGTGCCAGCGACGGGACTGATAACTATGCT. It yields the protein CASDGTDNYA. The entire CDR3 protein is CASDGTDNYAEQFF.

Only a few counts were recorded for this clone. The gene names given are mouse names. The read terminates 4 residues before the CDR3 end, so the remaining end is supplied by the germline J gene. The chain joins TRBV15 to TRBJ2-2; D is perhaps TRBD1 (6 bases). Germline-derived CDR1 and CDR2 are SGHND and FRSKSL. The ends were cut back, 5 bases at V and 2 bases at J, with 9 bases in the middle. CDR3 length: 14 residues. This CDR3 is CASSRGHNTGQLYF. Partial CDR3 DNA: TGTGCCAGCAGTCGGGGACATAACACCGGG.

At least ten counts were recorded for this clone. Gene names and germline refer to mouse. The read is 4 residues too short to cover the CDR3 end, so that end is filled in from the germline J gene. The V and J genes are TRBV13-2 and TRBJ2-7, with 10 positions matching TRBD2. The CDR3 length is 12 residues. Trimming cost V 6 bases and J 3 bases; bases outside gene matches: 0. In germline, CDR1 is NNHNN, CDR2 SYGAGS (reference sequence). CDR3 loop: CASDWGGYEQYF. Incomplete CDR3 DNA: TGTGCCAGCGACTGGGGGGGCTAT.

This clone was seen at least ten times. The gene names here belong to mouse. Incomplete CDR3 DNA: TGTGCCAGCAGTGAGGGGACATCTAGTGCAGAA. Translation: CASSEGTSSAE. The full CDR3 protein reads CASSEGTSSAETLYF. The J gene is TRBJ2-3, the V gene TRBV13-3, with a possible D match to TRBD1 (6 bases). Read coverage stops 4 residues before the CDR3 terminus; the germline J gene supplies the remainder. The CDR3 consists of 15 residues. V was cut by 2 bases and J by 0 bases, with 10 bases left in between. Germline-derived CDR1 and CDR2 are NNHDY and SYVADS.

On this clone itself: This likely reflects a read error, since a far larger clone is one base away. Gene names and germline refer to mouse. Coverage ceases 4 residues before the CDR3 finishes, and the germline J gene fills in the end. The V gene is TRBV19, the J gene TRBJ2-7; a possible D gene is TRBD1 (6 bases). Trimming removed 0 bases from V and 0 bases from J, with 10 bases in between. Per the germline V gene, CDR1 is FNHDT and CDR2 is SITEND (reference sequence). This CDR3 has 15 amino acids. The sequenced part of the CDR3 DNA is TGTGCCAGCAGTATAGTGGACAGCAGCTCCTAT. Amino acid sequence: CASSIVDSSSY. The full CDR3 protein reads CASSIVDSSSYEQYF. The whole variable domain, filled in from reference TRBV19 and TRBJ2-7, reads GGIITQTPKFLIGQEGQKLTLKCQQNFNHDTMYWYRQDSGKGLRLIYYSITENDLQKGDLSEGYDASREKKSSFSLTVTSAQKNEMAVFLCASSIVDSSSYEQYFGPGTRLTVL.

This clone ranks as large. The genes are named according to mouse. The read halts 4 residues ahead of the CDR3 end, with the missing end drawn from the germline J gene. The same CDR3 also results from other DNA sequences found in this sample. The chain carries TRBV29 and TRBJ2-5, with D perhaps TRBD1 (5 bases). The CDR3 covers 13 residues. Germline V gives CDR1 MSHET, CDR2 SYDVDS. Incomplete CDR3 DNA: TGTGCTAGCAGTTTGCGACAGAAAGAC. This gives the protein CASSLRQKD. The CDR3 reads in full as CASSLRQKDTQYF. Based on the CDR3 plus reference TRBV29 and TRBJ2-5, the full variable domain is DMKVTQMPRYLIKRMGENVLLECGQDMSHETMYWYRQDPGLGLQLIYISYDVDSNSEGDIPKGYRVSRKKREHFSLILDSAKTNQTSVYFCASSLRQKDTQYFGPGTRLLVL.

This clone occurred many times. Genes and germline come from the mouse. CDR3 DNA, as far as it was read: TGTGCCAGCGGTGATGCATGGCTGGGGGGAAAC. It is translated as CASGDAWLGGN. The entire CDR3 protein is CASGDAWLGGNTLYF. The gene calls are TRBV13-2 and TRBJ2-4; TRBD2 aligns across 8 bases. The read falls 4 residues short of the CDR3 end, and the missing part is taken from the germline J gene. This CDR3 has 15 amino acids. Germline CDR1 NNHNN, CDR2 SYGAGS (reference sequence).

This clone was seen ten or more times. Mouse germline and gene names are used. The read ends 4 residues shy of where the CDR3 ends; the end is completed using the germline J gene. The chain carries TRBV13-3 and TRBJ2-7, with unresolved D. The CDR3 runs 13 residues. Per germline, CDR1 NNHDY and CDR2 SYVADS. The V gene lost 2 bases and the J gene lost 0 bases, with 6 bases spanning the gap. The part of the CDR3 DNA that was read is TGTGCCAGCAGTGAACAGAGCTCCTAT. It is translated as CASSEQSSY. The full CDR3 reads CASSEQSSYEQYF.